This is a list of T cell receptor beta chains from one sample in a study of identical twins' blood T cells. TCRdb re-called the 5' RACE reads with MiXCR, one entry per CDR3 protein. The profile shows fewer than 450,000 distinct CDR3 sequences, under 30% of them singletons. The specimen was PBMCs. The receptors here all came from a woman aged 18-50 years in good health. Each CDR3 is given with its conserved first and last residue. D genes are given only for firm matches. A clone size is listed for some rows: how often the clone was seen (once, few, many), or a class if it is expanded.

TGTGCCAGCAGTGAAAACCTAGCGGGGGCCCCGTGGTACAATGAGCAGTTCTTC	CASSENLAGAPWYNEQFF	TRBV2	TRBD2	TRBJ2-1	-
TGTGCCAGCAGGGGGACTAGCGACGCCGGGGAGCTGTTTTTT	CASRGTSDAGELFF	TRBV6-5	TRBD2	TRBJ2-2	few
TGTGCCTGGAGTCGGGAAACTGAAGCTTTCTTT	CAWSRETEAFF	TRBV30	-	TRBJ1-1	-
TGTGCCAGCAGCGTAGCCCCTCAGGGAGGGACTGAAGCTTTCTTT	CASSVAPQGGTEAFF	TRBV9	-	TRBJ1-1	few
TGTGCCTGGGACATGGGCAGGAATGAGCAGTTCTTC	CAWDMGRNEQFF	TRBV21-1	-	TRBJ2-1	-
TGTGCCAGCTCACCAACGACAGGCACAGATACGCAGTATTTT	CASSPTTGTDTQYF	TRBV18	-	TRBJ2-3	few
TGCGCCAGCAGCGGGCCGCACCGGGACAGCTTCTATGGCTACACCTTC	CASSGPHRDSFYGYTF	TRBV5-1	TRBD1	TRBJ1-2	few
TGTGCCAGCTCACCACCGGGCATATCCTCTGGAAACACCATATATTTT	CASSPPGISSGNTIYF	TRBV18	-	TRBJ1-3	-
TGCGCCAGCAAGGTCGGGTCGAGCTCCTATAATTCACCCCTCCACTTT	CASKVGSSSYNSPLHF	TRBV5-1	-	TRBJ1-6	many
TGCAGTGCTAGAGAACCCAACTCCTACGAGCAGTACTTC	CSAREPNSYEQYF	TRBV20-1	-	TRBJ2-7	-
TGTGCCAGCAGCTACCGGGGGACAGGATACACCGGGGAGCTGTTTTTT	CASSYRGTGYTGELFF	TRBV21-1	-	TRBJ2-2	-
TGTGCCAGCAGTTACTCCCGGGATAGCAATCAGCCCCAGCATTTT	CASSYSRDSNQPQHF	TRBV6-5	-	TRBJ1-5	-
TGCAGCGCCCGAGGGACAGGGGCCAATTCACCCCTCCACTTT	CSARGTGANSPLHF	TRBV29-1	TRBD1	TRBJ1-6	few
TGTGCCAGCACCCGCGAGGGAGTAGCTAGCAATCAGCCCCAGCATTTT	CASTREGVASNQPQHF	TRBV6-2/TRBV6-3	-	TRBJ1-5	-
TGTGCCAGCAGGTCGGACCTATCCTACGAGCAGTACTTC	CASRSDLSYEQYF	TRBV2	-	TRBJ2-7	-
TGTGCCAGCAGCGTACGGCTAGCGGGAGCCGGGGAGCTGTTTTTT	CASSVRLAGAGELFF	TRBV9	TRBD2	TRBJ2-2	-
TGCGCCAGCAGCCAAGACGACAGGAATCAGCCCCAGCATTTT	CASSQDDRNQPQHF	TRBV4-1	-	TRBJ1-5	-
TGTGCCAGCAGTTTAACCGGGAGGCCGGCTTTCTTT	CASSLTGRPAFF	TRBV28	-	TRBJ1-1	-
TGTGCCAGCGAGAGGATACTGAAAGACATTCAGTACTTC	CASERILKDIQYF	TRBV5-8	-	TRBJ2-4	few
TGTGCCAGCAGTTCAGGGCCGTCCCAAGAGACCCAGTACTTC	CASSSGPSQETQYF	TRBV6-5	-	TRBJ2-5	-
TGCAGTGCTTCACGGACTAAGGTTTACAATGAGCAGTTCTTC	CSASRTKVYNEQFF	TRBV20-1	-	TRBJ2-1	-
TGTGCCAGTAGCCCCGATGGACGACGGCTGAACACTGAAGCTTTCTTT	CASSPDGRRLNTEAFF	TRBV19	-	TRBJ1-1	-
TGTGCCAGTAGTATAGAAAGCGGGAACCCCTACGAGCAGTACTTC	CASSIESGNPYEQYF	TRBV19	TRBD2	TRBJ2-7	-
TGCGCCAGCAGCTTAACTAGCGGGAAGGTCGAGCAGTTCTTC	CASSLTSGKVEQFF	TRBV5-1	TRBD2	TRBJ2-1	few
TGTGCCAGTAGGAATGGCTACACCTTC	CASRNGYTF	TRBV19	-	TRBJ1-2	-
TGCAGTGCTAGACCGGGACTTCCGTACAATGAGCAGTTTTTC	CSARPGLPYNEQFF	TRBV20-1	-	TRBJ2-1	many
TGTGCCAGCAGTTTTGGACAGAAATACAATGAGCAGTTCTTC	CASSFGQKYNEQFF	TRBV27	-	TRBJ2-1	few
TGTGCCAGCAGCGCCAGAGGTATCGAGCAGTACTTC	CASSARGIEQYF	TRBV7-9	-	TRBJ2-7	-
TGCAGCGTTGAGTTTCGGGCAGGGGACTTCGGAGTCGCAGATACGCAGTATTTT	CSVEFRAGDFGVADTQYF	TRBV29-1	-	TRBJ2-3	few
TGCAGTGCTAGAACGTCACAGGGGGCTTTCCACACCTTC	CSARTSQGAFHTF	TRBV20-1	TRBD1	TRBJ1-2	few
TGTGCCAGCAGCGGACCCCCAACTAATGAAAAACTGTTTTTT	CASSGPPTNEKLFF	TRBV13	-	TRBJ1-4	-
TGCAGTGCTAGAGAAGGACCTAGGGGTGGCACAGATACGCAGTATTTT	CSAREGPRGGTDTQYF	TRBV20-1	-	TRBJ2-3	-
TGTGCCAGCAGCCAGGGCCCCTCGGGCTCCTACAATGAGCAGTTCTTC	CASSQGPSGSYNEQFF	TRBV4-2	-	TRBJ2-1	few
TGTGCCAGTAGTATCCACATGGGGGCAGCTTTCTTT	CASSIHMGAAFF	TRBV19	-	TRBJ1-1	few
TGCAGTGCTAGGGGCTGGGACAACTCTGGAAACACCATATATTTT	CSARGWDNSGNTIYF	TRBV20-1	-	TRBJ1-3	-
TGTGCCAGCAGTTACACCTACAGGAACACTGAAGCTTTCTTT	CASSYTYRNTEAFF	TRBV6-2/TRBV6-3	-	TRBJ1-1	few
TGTGCCAGCAGCTTATCTTACCAGGACAAGTTAGATGAAGCTTTCTTT	CASSLSYQDKLDEAFF	TRBV7-9	-	TRBJ1-1	-
TGTGCCAGCAGTGACCACTACGAGCAGTACTTC	CASSDHYEQYF	TRBV6-6	-	TRBJ2-7	-
TGTGCCAGCAGCTCACAGGGGCGGGATGGCTACACCTTC	CASSSQGRDGYTF	TRBV7-9	TRBD1	TRBJ1-2	-
TGTGCCAGCAGCCCCAACCGGGACGGTAATGAAAAACTGTTTTTT	CASSPNRDGNEKLFF	TRBV3-1	-	TRBJ1-4	few
TGCGCCAGCAGCCGTCCCGGGACAGGGTTGAACACTGAAGCTTTCTTT	CASSRPGTGLNTEAFF	TRBV5-1	TRBD1	TRBJ1-1	few
TGCAGTGCTACGGACGGAAACACAGATACGCAGTATTTT	CSATDGNTDTQYF	TRBV20-1	-	TRBJ2-3	many
TGTGCCAGCAGCGTAGGACTGAATCAAGAGACCCAGTACTTC	CASSVGLNQETQYF	TRBV9	-	TRBJ2-5	-
TGTGCCATCAGCGGGACAGGGTCTGGAAACACCATATATTTT	CAISGTGSGNTIYF	TRBV10-3	TRBD1	TRBJ1-3	-
TGCGCCAGCAGCCAAGAAAGCGGGAGGAACACCGGGGAGCTGTTTTTT	CASSQESGRNTGELFF	TRBV4-3	TRBD2	TRBJ2-2	few
TGCGCCAGCAGCCCCCACCTGATAGGTCCGAATGAAAAACTGTTTTTT	CASSPHLIGPNEKLFF	TRBV4-3	-	TRBJ1-4	-
TGTGCCAGCAGATCAGGGTACTCCTACGAGCAGTACTTC	CASRSGYSYEQYF	TRBV27	-	TRBJ2-7	few
TGTGCCAGCAGCTTAGGGGGCGCCGGAGCTAATGAAAAACTGTTTTTT	CASSLGGAGANEKLFF	TRBV5-4	TRBD1	TRBJ1-4	few
TGTGCCAGCAGTTACTTGGGGGGGAATGAGCAGTTCTTC	CASSYLGGNEQFF	TRBV6-6	TRBD2	TRBJ2-1	-
TGTGCCAGCAGTTTTGGGCCACACACTGAAGCTTTCTTT	CASSFGPHTEAFF	TRBV28	-	TRBJ1-1	many
TGTGCCAGCAGCTTAGGTACAGGGAGATCAGTCAATCAGCCCCAGCATTTT	CASSLGTGRSVNQPQHF	TRBV7-2	-	TRBJ1-5	-
TGTGCCAGCTCTTCCGGGACAGGGGCAAATTCACCCCTCCACTTT	CASSSGTGANSPLHF	TRBV27	TRBD1	TRBJ1-6	few
TGTGCCAGTAGTATAGATCTGCGGAAGACGTACTCCCATGGCTACACCTTC	CASSIDLRKTYSHGYTF	TRBV19	-	TRBJ1-2	-
TGTGCCACTTCGGGACAGAACTATGGCTACACCTTC	CATSGQNYGYTF	TRBV2	TRBD1	TRBJ1-2	-
TGCAGTGCGAGGTTAGATGCCAGGGAGACCCAGTACTTC	CSARLDARETQYF	TRBV20-1	-	TRBJ2-5	few